This section outlines one TCR beta chain sequence together with its context. Antigen specificity is unknown. The data are from a study of chemoradiotherapy in HPV16-positive cancers. Findings of the study overall: The functional HPV-specific definition rests on just a couple of HPV16-positive patients.

Some clones are missing from TCRdb's copy, which holds only in-frame ones; the method was immunoSEQ multiplex PCR. The sample yields about 880 clones, about 69% seen once. Germline V gene lookup returns CDR1 SNHLY and CDR2 FYNNEI. V was cut by 6 bases and J by 2 bases, with 9 bases left in between. The CDR3 contains 13 residues. V is TRBV2 and J is TRBJ2-3; possibly TRBD2 for D (6 bases). This clonotype was sampled from a human donor with HPV-associated anogenital cancer. The source material was tumor tissue, sampled from a patient who underwent chemoradiotherapy. CDR3 sequence reads: CASSGGNTDTQYF. CDR3 nucleotide sequence: TGTGCCAGCAGCGGGGGAAACACAGATACGCAGTATTTT.